This T cell receptor beta chain was retrieved from a study of blood T cell repertoires in COVID-19. On the study more broadly: Nucleic acid was either cDNA or gDNA, and it came from T cells, B-cell-depleted T cells, or PBMCs.

V gave up 2 bases and J gave up 6 bases; unmatched junction bases: 7. Germline-derived CDR1 and CDR2 are KGHSH and LQKENI. This CDR3 has 16 amino acids. Original analysis: How many nucleated cells were present was estimated from reference gene primer amplification. Clones were sequenced by immunoSEQ multiplex PCR, and TCRdb holds only the in-frame ones, with some missing. The D gene and trimming were derived from the DNA, and the V and J assignments and clone size from that table. The sample lists roughly 140,000 clones; around 80% were seen once. Specimen: peripheral blood. The TCR was taken from a woman aged 45-65 years in a cohort sampled during active or convalescent COVID-19. The chain couples TRBV18 to TRBJ2-1; TRBD2 matches 10 bases. The chain's CDR3 is CASSPTTSGAVNEQFF. CDR3 bases: TGTGCCAGCTCACCAACTACTAGCGGGGCTGTCAATGAGCAGTTCTTC.